The present entry profiles one TCR beta chain with its context. The antigen is unknown. The data were obtained in a study of T cell repertoires in cytomegalovirus infection. As for the study in general: Epitope selection comprised recently identified HLA-C-restricted CMV epitopes and well-studied HLA-B-restricted CMV epitopes.

Study conclusions and caveats: Within the response measured ex vivo, HLA-C-restricted CMV-specific TCR beta clonotypes were dominant. Individuals carrying CMV plus the relevant HLA were identified by cumulative frequency of public TCR beta families.

TCRdb independently ran MiXCR on the reads; one entry per CDR3 protein. The sample shows approximately 49,000 distinct CDR3 sequences, roughly 20% of them seen only once. The CDR3 is made up of 13 amino acids. Germline loops: CDR1 SGHTA, CDR2 FQGNSA. V was cut by 4 bases and J by 5 bases, with 12 bases left in between. The sequence was obtained from a human donor in good health (CMV status not recorded). Some clones in this sample may be carry-over from other donors' samples. Sequenced material: CD8+ T cells from cultured PBMCs, taken from culture after CMV antigen stimulation. The rearrangement links TRBV7-2 to TRBJ2-7; D may be TRBD2 (5 bases). The CDR3 protein is CASSSGGSNEQYF. The CDR3 DNA is TGTGCCAGCAGCTCCGGCGGGTCCAACGAGCAGTACTTC. The full variable domain, rest sourced from reference TRBV7-2 and TRBJ2-7, is GAGVSQSPSNKVTEKGKDVELRCDPISGHTALYWYRQSLGQGLEFLIYFQGNSAPDKSGLPSDRFSAERTGGSVSTLTIQRTQQEDSAVYLCASSSGGSNEQYFGPGTRLTVT.